This T cell receptor beta chain was recorded in a study of T cell responses to AZD1222 COVID-19 vaccine. General study points: In a largely white British group with more females than males, clonal diversity was possibly underestimated. Two AZD1222 doses significantly raised spike-specific TCR breadth and depth over controls.

Repertoires were generated with immunoSEQ multiplex PCR, while TCRdb's copy carries only in-frame clones and drops some. The profile shows about 140,000 clones, 85% to 95% of them singletons. The length of the CDR3 is 19 residues. The germline V and J ends were trimmed by 5 bases and 7 bases, with 27 bases remaining between them. CDR1 MDHEN and CDR2 SYDVKM come from the germline V gene. This clone was seen once. Its antigen remains unidentified. At the DNA level, this CDR3 is encoded by other sequences in the same sample as well. Sample: peripheral blood, taken after recovery from COVID-19. The chain is built from TRBV28 and TRBJ1-6; D perhaps matches TRBD1 (6 bases). The clonotype originates from an adult who had recovered from COVID-19. The DNA of the CDR3 is TGTGCCAGCAGTCAACAAGGGGGATGGAACAGGGTGAGGAATTCACCCCTCCACTTT. Its translation is CASSQQGGWNRVRNSPLHF.